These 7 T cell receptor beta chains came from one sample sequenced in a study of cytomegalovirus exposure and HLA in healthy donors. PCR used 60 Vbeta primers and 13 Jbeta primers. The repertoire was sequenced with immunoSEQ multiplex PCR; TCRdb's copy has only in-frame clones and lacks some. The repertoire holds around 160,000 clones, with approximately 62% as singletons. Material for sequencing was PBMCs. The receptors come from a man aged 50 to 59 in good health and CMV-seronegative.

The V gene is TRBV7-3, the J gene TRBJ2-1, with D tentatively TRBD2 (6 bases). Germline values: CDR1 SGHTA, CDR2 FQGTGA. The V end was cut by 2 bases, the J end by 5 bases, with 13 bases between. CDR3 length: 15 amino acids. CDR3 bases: TGTGCCAGCAGCTTACTGGCGGGGCCGAACAATGAGCAGTTCTTC. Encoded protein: CASSLLAGPNNEQFF.

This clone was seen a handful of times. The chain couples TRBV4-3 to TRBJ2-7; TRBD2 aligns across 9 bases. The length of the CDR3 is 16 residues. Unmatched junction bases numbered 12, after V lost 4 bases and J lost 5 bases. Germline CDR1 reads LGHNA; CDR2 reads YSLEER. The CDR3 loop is CASSLSLSGGLHEQYF. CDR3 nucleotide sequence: TGCGCCAGCAGCCTGTCCCTTAGCGGGGGTTTGCACGAGCAGTACTTC.

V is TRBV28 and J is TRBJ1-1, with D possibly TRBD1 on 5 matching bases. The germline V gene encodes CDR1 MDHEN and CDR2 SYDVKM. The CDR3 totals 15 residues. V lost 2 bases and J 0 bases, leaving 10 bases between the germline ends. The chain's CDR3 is CASSLRAGMNTEAFF. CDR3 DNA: TGTGCCAGCAGTTTAAGGGCAGGGATGAACACTGAAGCTTTCTTT.

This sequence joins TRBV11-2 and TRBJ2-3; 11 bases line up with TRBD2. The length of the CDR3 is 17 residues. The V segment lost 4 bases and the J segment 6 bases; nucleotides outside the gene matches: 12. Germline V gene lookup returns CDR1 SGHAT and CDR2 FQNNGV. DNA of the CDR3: TGTGCCAGCAGCTCCCACACTCTAGCGGGGGGAGGGGATACGCAGTATTTT. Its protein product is CASSSHTLAGGGDTQYF.

CDR3 in DNA: TGTGCCATCAGTGAACGAGGACTAGCGGGGGGGCCCGATACGCAGTATTTT. It yields the protein CAISERGLAGGPDTQYF. This chain uses TRBV10-3 with TRBJ2-3, with 15 positions matching TRBD2. This CDR3 is 17 amino acids long. Germline CDR1 reads ENHRY; CDR2 reads SYGVKD. V was pared by 3 bases and J by 6 bases, with 7 bases of the junction left unmatched.

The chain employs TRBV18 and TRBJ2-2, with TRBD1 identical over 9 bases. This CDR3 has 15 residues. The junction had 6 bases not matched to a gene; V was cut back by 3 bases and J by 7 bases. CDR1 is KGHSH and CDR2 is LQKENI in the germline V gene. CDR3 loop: CASSPTGQGRGELFF. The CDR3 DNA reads TGTGCCAGCTCACCCACGGGACAGGGTCGCGGGGAGCTGTTTTTT.

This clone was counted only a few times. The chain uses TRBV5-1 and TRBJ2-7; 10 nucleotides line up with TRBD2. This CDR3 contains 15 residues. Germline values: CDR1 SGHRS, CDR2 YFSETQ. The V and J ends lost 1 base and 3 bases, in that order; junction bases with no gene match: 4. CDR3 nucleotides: TGCGCCAGCAGCTTGCAACTAGCGGGGATCTACGAGCAGTACTTC. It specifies CASSLQLAGIYEQYF. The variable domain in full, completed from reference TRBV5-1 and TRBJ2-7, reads KAGVTQTPRYLIKTRGQQVTLSCSPISGHRSVSWYQQTPGQGLQFLFEYFSETQRNKGNFPGRFSGRQFSNSRSEMNVSTLELGDSALYLCASSLQLAGIYEQYFGPGTRLTVT.